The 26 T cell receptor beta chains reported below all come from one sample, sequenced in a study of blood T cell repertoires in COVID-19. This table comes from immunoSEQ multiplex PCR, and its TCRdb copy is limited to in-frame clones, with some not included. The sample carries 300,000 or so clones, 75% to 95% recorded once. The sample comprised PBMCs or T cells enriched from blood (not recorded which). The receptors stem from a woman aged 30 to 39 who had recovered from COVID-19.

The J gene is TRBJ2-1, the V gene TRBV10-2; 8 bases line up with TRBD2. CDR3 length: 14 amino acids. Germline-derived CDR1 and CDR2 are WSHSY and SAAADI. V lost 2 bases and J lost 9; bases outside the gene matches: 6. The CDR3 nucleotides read TGCGCCAGCAGTGAGCCGGGACTAGGATTTGAGCAGTTCTTC. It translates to CASSEPGLGFEQFF.

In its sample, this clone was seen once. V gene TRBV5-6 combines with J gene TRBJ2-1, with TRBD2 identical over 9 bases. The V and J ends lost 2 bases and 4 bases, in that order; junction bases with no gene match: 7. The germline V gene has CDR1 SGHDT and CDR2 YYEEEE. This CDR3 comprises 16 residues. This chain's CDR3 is CASSLRRLAGYNEQFF. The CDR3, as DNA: TGTGCCAGCAGCTTAAGGAGGCTAGCGGGGTACAATGAGCAGTTCTTC.

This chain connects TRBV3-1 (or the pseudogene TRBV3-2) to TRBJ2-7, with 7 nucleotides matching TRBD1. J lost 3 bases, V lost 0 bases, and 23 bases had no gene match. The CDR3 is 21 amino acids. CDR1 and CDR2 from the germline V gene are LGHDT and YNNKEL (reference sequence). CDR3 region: CASSQDTLTGCAEYTRYEQYF. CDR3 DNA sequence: TGTGCCAGCAGCCAAGATACGTTGACAGGGTGTGCGGAGTATACACGCTACGAGCAGTACTTC.

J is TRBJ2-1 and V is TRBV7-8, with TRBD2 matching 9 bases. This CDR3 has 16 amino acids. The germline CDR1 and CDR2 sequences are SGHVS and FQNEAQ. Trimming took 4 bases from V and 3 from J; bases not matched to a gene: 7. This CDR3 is CASSSSSGDFYNEQFF. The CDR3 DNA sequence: TGTGCCAGCAGCTCTTCTAGCGGGGACTTCTACAATGAGCAGTTCTTC.

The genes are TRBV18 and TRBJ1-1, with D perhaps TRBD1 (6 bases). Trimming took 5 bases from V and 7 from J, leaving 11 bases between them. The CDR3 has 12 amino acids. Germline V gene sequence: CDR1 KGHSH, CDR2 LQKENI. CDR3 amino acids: CASSVAGVEAFF. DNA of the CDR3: TGTGCCAGCTCAGTGGCAGGGGTTGAAGCTTTCTTT.

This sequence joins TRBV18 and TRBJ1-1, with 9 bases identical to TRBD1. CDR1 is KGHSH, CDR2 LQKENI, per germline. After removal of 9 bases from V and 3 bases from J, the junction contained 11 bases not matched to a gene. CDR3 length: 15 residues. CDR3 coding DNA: TGTGCCAGTGCAACAGGGGGCGCCGGTGACACTGAAGCTTTCTTT. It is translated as CASATGGAGDTEAFF.

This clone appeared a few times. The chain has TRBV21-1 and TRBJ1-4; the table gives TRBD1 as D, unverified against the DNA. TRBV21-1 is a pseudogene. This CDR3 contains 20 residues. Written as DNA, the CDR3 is TGTGCCAGCAGCAAACTCAGGACAGTTCCCTTGGCGACAACTAATGAAAAACTGTTTTTT. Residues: CASSKLRTVPLATTNEKLFF.

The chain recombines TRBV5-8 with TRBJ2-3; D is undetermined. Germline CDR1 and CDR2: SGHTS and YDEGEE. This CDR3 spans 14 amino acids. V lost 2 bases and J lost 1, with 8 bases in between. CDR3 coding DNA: TGTGCCAGCAGCTTACGGCAGGGCACAGATACGCAGTATTTT. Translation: CASSLRQGTDTQYF. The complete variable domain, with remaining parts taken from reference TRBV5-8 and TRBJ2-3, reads EAGVTQSPTHLIKTRGQQATLRCSPISGHTSVYWYQQALGLGLQFLLWYDEGEERNRGNFPPRFSGRQFPNYSSELNVNALELEDSALYLCASSLRQGTDTQYFGPGTRLTVL.

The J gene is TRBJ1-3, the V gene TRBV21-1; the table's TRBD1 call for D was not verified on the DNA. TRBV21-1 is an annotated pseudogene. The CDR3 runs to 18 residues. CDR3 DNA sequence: TGTGCCAGCAGCAAAGGCGGTACTACAGGGAGCTCTGGAAACACCATATATTTT. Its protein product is CASSKGGTTGSSGNTIYF.

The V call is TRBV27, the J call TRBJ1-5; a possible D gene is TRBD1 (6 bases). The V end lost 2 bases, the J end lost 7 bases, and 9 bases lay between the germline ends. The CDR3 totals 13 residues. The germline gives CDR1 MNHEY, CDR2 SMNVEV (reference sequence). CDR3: CASSLTGMQPQHF. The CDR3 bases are TGTGCCAGCAGTTTAACAGGGATGCAGCCCCAGCATTTT.

CDR3 sequence: CATSDATGLAYEQFF. The CDR3 DNA sequence: TGTGCCACCAGTGATGCTACGGGACTAGCGTATGAGCAGTTCTTC. The J gene is TRBJ2-1, the V gene TRBV24-1, with 10 bases matching TRBD2. J was trimmed by 8 bases and V by 3 bases; bases with no gene match: 6. The CDR3 is made up of 15 amino acids. Germline CDR1 KGHDR, CDR2 SFDVKD.

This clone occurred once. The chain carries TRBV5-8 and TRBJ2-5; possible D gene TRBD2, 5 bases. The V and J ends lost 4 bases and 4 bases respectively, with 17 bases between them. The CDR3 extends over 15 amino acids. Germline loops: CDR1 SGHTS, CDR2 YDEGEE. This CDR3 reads CASSPLWHGVETQYF. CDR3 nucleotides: TGTGCCAGCAGCCCTCTGTGGCACGGGGTAGAGACCCAGTACTTC. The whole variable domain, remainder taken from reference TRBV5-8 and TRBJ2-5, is EAGVTQSPTHLIKTRGQQATLRCSPISGHTSVYWYQQALGLGLQFLLWYDEGEERNRGNFPPRFSGRQFPNYSSELNVNALELEDSALYLCASSPLWHGVETQYFGPGTRLLVL.

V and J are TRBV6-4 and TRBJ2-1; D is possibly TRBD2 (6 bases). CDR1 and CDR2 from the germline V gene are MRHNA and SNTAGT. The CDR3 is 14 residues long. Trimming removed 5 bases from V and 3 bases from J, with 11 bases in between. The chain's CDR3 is CASSINSGYNEQFF. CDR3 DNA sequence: TGTGCCAGCAGTATAAATAGCGGCTACAATGAGCAGTTCTTC.

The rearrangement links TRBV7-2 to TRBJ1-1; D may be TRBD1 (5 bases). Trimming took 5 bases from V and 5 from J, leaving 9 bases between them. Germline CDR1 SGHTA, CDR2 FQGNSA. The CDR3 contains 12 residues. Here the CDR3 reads CASSRGGTEAFF. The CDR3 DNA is TGTGCCAGCAGCCGCGGGGGGACTGAAGCTTTCTTT.

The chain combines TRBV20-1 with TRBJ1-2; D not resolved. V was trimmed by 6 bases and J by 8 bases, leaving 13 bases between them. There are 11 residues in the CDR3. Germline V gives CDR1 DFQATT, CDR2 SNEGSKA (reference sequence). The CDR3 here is CSASEQLGYTF. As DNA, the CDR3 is TGCAGTGCCTCCGAACAGCTAGGCTACACCTTC.

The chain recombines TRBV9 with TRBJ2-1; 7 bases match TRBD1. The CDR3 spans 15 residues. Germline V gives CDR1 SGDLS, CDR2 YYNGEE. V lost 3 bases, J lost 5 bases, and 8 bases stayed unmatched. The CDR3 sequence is CASSARGRENNEQFF. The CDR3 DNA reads TGTGCCAGCAGCGCTAGGGGGCGAGAAAACAATGAGCAGTTCTTC.

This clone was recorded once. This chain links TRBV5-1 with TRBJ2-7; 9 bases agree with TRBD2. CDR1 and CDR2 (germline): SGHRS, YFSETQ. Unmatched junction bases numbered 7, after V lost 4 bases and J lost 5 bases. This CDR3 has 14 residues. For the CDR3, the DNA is TGCGCCAGCAGCAAAACCCCTAGCGGGAACGAGCAGTACTTC. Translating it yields CASSKTPSGNEQYF.

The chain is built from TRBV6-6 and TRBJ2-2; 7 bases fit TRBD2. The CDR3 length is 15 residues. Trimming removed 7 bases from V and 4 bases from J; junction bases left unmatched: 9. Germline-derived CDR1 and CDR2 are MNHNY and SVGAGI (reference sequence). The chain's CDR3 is CASNPPGGGTGELFF. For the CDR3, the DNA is TGTGCCAGCAATCCCCCGGGGGGAGGCACCGGGGAGCTGTTTTTT.

The CDR3 is CASSNVGLAEYGSYEQYF. In DNA form, the CDR3 reads TGTGCCAGCAGCAACGTTGGACTAGCGGAGTACGGGAGTTACGAGCAGTACTTC. The chain is built from TRBV7-6 and TRBJ2-7; 10 nucleotides line up with TRBD2. CDR1 SGHVS and CDR2 FNYEAQ come from the germline V gene. This CDR3 has 18 residues. Germline trimming cut 5 bases from V and 4 bases from J; bases unmatched to any gene: 17.

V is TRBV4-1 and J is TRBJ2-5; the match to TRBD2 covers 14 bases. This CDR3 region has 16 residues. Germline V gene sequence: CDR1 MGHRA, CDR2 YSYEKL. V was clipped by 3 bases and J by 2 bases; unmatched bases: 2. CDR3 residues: CASSQRLAGGQETQYF. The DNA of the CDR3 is TGCGCCAGCAGCCAGAGACTAGCGGGAGGGCAAGAGACCCAGTACTTC.

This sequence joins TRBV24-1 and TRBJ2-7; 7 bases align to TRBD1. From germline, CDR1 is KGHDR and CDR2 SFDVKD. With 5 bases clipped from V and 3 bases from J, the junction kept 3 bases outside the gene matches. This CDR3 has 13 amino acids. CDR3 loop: CATSGNRGYEQYF. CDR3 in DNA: TGTGCCACCAGTGGAAACAGGGGCTACGAGCAGTACTTC.

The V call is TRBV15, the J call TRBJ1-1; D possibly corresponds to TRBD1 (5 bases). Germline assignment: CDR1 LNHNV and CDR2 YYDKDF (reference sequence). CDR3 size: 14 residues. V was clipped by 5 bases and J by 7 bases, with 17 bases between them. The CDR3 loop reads CATSEELRGSEAFF. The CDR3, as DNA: TGTGCCACCAGCGAAGAACTAAGGGGTAGTGAAGCTTTCTTT.

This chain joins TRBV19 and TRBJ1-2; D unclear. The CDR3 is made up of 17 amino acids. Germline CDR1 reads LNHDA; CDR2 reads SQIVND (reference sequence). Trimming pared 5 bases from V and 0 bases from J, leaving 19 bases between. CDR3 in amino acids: CASSVDGNYLSNYGYTF. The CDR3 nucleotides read TGTGCCAGTAGTGTCGACGGGAACTACCTCTCTAACTATGGCTACACCTTC.

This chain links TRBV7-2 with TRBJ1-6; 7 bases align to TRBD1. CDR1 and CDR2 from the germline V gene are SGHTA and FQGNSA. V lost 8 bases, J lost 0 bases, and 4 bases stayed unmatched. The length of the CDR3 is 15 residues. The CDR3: CASLGQSSYNSPLHF. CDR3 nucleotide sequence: TGTGCCAGCTTGGGACAGAGCTCCTATAATTCACCCCTCCACTTT.

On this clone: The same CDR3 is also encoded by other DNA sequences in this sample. CDR3 loop: CASSLETSGYNEQFF. The CDR3 nucleotides are TGCGCCAGCAGCTTGGAGACTAGCGGCTACAATGAGCAGTTCTTC. This chain joins TRBV5-1 and TRBJ2-1; TRBD2 matches 9 bases. V lost 0 bases to trimming and J lost 3 bases; unmatched junction nucleotides: 1. CDR1 is SGHRS, CDR2 YFSETQ, per germline. This CDR3 has 15 residues. Looking up the rest from reference TRBV5-1 and TRBJ2-1 gives the full variable domain: KAGVTQTPRYLIKTRGQQVTLSCSPISGHRSVSWYQQTPGQGLQFLFEYFSETQRNKGNFPGRFSGRQFSNSRSEMNVSTLELGDSALYLCASSLETSGYNEQFFGPGTRLTVL.

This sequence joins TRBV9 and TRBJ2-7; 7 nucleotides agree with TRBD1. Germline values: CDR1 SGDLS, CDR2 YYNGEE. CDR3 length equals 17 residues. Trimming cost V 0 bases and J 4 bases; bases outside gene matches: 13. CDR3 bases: TGTGCCAGCAGCGTAGACTTACCCGGGACAGTGAAGTACGAGCAGTACTTC. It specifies CASSVDLPGTVKYEQYF.